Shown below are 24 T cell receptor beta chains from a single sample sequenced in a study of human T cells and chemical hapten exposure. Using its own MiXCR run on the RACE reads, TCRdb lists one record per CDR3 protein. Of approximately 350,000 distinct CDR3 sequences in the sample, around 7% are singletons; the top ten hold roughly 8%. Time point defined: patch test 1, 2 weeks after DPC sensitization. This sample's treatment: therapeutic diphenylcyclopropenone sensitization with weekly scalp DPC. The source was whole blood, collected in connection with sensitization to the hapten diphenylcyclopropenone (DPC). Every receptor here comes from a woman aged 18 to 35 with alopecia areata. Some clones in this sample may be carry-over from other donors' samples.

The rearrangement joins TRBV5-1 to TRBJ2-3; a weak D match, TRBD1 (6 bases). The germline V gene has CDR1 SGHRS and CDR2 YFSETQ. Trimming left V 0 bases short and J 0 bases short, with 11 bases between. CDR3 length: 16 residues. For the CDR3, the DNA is TGCGCCAGCAGCTTGGAAGGACAGATGAGCACAGATACGCAGTATTTT. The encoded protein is CASSLEGQMSTDTQYF.

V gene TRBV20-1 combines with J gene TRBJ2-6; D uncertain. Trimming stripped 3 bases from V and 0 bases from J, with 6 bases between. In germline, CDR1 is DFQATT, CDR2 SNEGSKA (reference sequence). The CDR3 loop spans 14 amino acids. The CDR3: CSASTPSGANVLTF. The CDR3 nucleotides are TGCAGTGCTAGCACACCCTCTGGGGCCAACGTCCTGACTTTC.

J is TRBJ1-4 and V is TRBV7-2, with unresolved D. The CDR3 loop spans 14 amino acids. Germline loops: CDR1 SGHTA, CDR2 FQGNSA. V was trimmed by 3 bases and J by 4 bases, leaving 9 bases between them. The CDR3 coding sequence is TGTGCCAGCAGCTTGGCCGCCTATAATGAAAAACTGTTTTTT. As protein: CASSLAAYNEKLFF.

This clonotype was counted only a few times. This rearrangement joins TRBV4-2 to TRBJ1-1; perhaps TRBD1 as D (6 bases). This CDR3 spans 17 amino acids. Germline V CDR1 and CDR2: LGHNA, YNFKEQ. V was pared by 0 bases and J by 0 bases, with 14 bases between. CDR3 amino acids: CASSQEESGDMNTEAFF. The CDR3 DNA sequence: TGTGCCAGCAGCCAAGAGGAGAGTGGGGACATGAACACTGAAGCTTTCTTT.

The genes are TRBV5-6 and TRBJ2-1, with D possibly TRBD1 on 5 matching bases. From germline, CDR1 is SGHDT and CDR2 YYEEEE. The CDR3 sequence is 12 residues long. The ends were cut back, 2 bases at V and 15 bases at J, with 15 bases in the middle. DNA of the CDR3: TGTGCCAGCAGCTTAATTGTAGGGGTTTCGTTCTTC. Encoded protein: CASSLIVGVSFF.

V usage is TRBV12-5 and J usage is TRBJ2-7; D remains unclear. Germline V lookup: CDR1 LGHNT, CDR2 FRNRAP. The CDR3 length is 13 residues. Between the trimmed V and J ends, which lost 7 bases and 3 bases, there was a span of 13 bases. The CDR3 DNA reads TGTGCTAGTGCTCCCGAAATTAACTACGAGCAGTACTTC. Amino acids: CASAPEINYEQYF. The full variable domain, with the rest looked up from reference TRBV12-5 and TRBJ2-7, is DARVTQTPRHKVTEMGQEVTMRCQPILGHNTVFWYRQTMMQGLELLAYFRNRAPLDDSGMPKDRFSAEMPDATLATLKIQPSEPRDSAVYFCASAPEINYEQYFGPGTRLTVT.

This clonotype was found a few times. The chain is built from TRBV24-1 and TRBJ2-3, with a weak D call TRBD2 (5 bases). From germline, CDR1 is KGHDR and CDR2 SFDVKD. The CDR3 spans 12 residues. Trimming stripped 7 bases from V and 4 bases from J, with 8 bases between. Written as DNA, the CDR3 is TGTGCCACCAGCTCGCGGGCAGATACGCAGTATTTT. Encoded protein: CATSSRADTQYF.

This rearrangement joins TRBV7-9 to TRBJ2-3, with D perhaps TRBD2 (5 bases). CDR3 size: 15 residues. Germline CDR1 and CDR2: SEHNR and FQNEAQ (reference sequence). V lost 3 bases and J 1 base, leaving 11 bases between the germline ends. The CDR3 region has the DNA TGTGCCAGCAGCTTTTCGAGAGGGCGCACAGATACGCAGTATTTT. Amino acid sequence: CASSFSRGRTDTQYF.

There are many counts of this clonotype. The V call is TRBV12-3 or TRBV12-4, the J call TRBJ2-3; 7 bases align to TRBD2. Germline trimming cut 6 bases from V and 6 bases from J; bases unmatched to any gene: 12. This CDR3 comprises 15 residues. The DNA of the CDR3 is TGTGCCAGCAGCCATCTCAGTAGCGGGTCGGATACGCAGTATTTT. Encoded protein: CASSHLSSGSDTQYF.

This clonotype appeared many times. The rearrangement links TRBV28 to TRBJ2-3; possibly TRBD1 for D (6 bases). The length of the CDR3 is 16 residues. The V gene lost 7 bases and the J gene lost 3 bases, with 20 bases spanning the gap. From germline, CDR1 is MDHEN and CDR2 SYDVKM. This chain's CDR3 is CASKTIGQPFTDTQYF. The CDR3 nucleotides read TGTGCCAGCAAAACGATCGGACAGCCTTTTACAGATACGCAGTATTTT.

This CDR3 reads CASSSGGGPYGYTF. In DNA form, the CDR3 reads TGTGCCAGCAGCTCCGGCGGGGGCCCCTATGGCTACACCTTC. The J gene is TRBJ1-2, the V gene TRBV7-9, with D possibly matching TRBD1 (6 bases). CDR3 size: 14 residues. V gave up 4 bases and J gave up 4 bases, with 13 bases separating them. Germline V gene lookup returns CDR1 SEHNR and CDR2 FQNEAQ (reference sequence).

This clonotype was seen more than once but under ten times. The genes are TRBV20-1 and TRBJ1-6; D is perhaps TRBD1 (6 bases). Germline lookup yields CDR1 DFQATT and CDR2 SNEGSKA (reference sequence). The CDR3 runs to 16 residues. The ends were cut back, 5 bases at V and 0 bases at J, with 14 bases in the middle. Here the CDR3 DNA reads TGCAGTGCTGGGGACACCTTGGGCTCCTATAATTCACCCCTCCACTTT. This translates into CSAGDTLGSYNSPLHF.

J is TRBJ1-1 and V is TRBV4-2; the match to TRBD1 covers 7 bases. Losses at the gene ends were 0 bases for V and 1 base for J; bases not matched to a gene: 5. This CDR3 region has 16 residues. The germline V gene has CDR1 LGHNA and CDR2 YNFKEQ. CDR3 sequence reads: CASSQERGRGNTEAFF. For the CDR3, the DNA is TGTGCCAGCAGCCAAGAGAGGGGGCGAGGGAACACTGAAGCTTTCTTT.

The CDR3 loop is CASSPGQGGTGELFF. The CDR3 DNA sequence: TGCGCCAGCAGCCCCGGACAGGGAGGCACCGGGGAGCTGTTTTTT. This rearrangement joins TRBV4-3 to TRBJ2-2, with 8 bases identical to TRBD1. Germline trimming cut 4 bases from V and 4 bases from J; bases unmatched to any gene: 5. The CDR3 totals 15 residues. CDR1 is LGHNA and CDR2 is YSLEER in the germline V gene.

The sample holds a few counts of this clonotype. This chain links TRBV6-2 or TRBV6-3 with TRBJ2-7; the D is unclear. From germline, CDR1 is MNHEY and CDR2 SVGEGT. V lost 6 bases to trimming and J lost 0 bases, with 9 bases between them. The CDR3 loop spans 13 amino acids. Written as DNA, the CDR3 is TGTGCCAGCAGGCCGGGCCCCTCCTACGAGCAGTACTTC. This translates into CASRPGPSYEQYF.

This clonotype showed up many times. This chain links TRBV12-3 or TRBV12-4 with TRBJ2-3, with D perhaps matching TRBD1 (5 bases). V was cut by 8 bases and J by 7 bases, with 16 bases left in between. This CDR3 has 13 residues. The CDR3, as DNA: TGTGCCAGCCGTTGGGCAGGGATGAATACGCAGTATTTT. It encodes CASRWAGMNTQYF.

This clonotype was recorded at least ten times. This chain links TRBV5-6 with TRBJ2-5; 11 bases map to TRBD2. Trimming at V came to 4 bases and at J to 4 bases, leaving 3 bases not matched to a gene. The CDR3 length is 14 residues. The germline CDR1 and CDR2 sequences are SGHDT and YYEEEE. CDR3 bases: TGTGCCAGCAGCGACGGGACTAGCGGAGAGACCCAGTACTTC. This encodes CASSDGTSGETQYF.

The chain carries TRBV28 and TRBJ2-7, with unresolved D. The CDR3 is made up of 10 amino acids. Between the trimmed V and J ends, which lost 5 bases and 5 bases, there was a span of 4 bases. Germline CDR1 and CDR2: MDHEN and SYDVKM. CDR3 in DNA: TGTGCCAGCAGTAGGAACGAGCAGTACTTC. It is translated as CASSRNEQYF. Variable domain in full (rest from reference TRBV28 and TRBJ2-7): DVKVTQSSRYLVKRTGEKVFLECVQDMDHENMFWYRQDPGLGLRLIYFSYDVKMKEKGDIPEGYSVSREKKERFSLILESASTNQTSMYLCASSRNEQYFGPGTRLTVT.

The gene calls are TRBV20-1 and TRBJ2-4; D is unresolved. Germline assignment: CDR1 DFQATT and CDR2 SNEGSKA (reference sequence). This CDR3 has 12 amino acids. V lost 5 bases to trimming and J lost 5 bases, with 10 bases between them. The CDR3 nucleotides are TGCAGTGCTGCGAGGAACCAAAACATTCAGTACTTC. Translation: CSAARNQNIQYF.

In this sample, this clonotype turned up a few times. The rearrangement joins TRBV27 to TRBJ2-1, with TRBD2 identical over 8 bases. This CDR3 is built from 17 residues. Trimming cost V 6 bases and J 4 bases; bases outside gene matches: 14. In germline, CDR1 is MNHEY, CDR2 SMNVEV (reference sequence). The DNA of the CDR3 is TGTGCCAGCAGACCTGGACTAGCAAAGGAACTATACAATGAGCAGTTCTTC. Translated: CASRPGLAKELYNEQFF.

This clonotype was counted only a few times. CDR3: CASRLAGPQETQYF. In nucleotides, the CDR3 is TGTGCCAGCCGACTAGCGGGGCCTCAAGAGACCCAGTACTTC. This chain links TRBV5-4 with TRBJ2-5; TRBD2 aligns across 11 bases. V gave up 7 bases and J gave up 2 bases; unmatched junction bases: 4. This CDR3 region has 14 residues. CDR1 and CDR2 (germline): SGHNT, YYREEE (reference sequence). The complete variable domain, with remaining parts taken from reference TRBV5-4 and TRBJ2-5, reads ETGVTQSPTHLIKTRGQQVTLRCSSQSGHNTVSWYQQALGQGPQFIFQYYREEENGRGNFPPRFSGLQFPNYSSELNVNALELDDSALYLCASRLAGPQETQYFGPGTRLLVL.

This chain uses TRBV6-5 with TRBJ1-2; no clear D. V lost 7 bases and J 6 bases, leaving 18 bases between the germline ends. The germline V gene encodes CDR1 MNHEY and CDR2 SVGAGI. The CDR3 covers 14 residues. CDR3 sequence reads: CASNHPPGYNGYTF. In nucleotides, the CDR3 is TGTGCCAGCAATCACCCTCCCGGCTATAATGGCTACACCTTC.

CDR3 sequence (DNA): TGTGCCATCAGTGAGTCGTCTGGCGGCAGTAATCAGCCCCAGCATTTT. Translating gives CAISESSGGSNQPQHF. The J gene is TRBJ1-5, the V gene TRBV10-3; D is unresolved. This CDR3 contains 16 residues. Germline loops: CDR1 ENHRY, CDR2 SYGVKD. Trimming pared 0 bases from V and 4 bases from J, leaving 13 bases between.

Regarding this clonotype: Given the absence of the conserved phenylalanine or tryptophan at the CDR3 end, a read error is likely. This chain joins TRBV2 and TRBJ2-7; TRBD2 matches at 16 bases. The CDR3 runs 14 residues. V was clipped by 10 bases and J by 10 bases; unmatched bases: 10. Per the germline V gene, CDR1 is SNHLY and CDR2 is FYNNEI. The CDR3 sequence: CATGTSGGAGLQYL. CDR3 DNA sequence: TGTGCCACCGGGACTAGCGGGGGGGCCGGTCTACAGTACCTC.